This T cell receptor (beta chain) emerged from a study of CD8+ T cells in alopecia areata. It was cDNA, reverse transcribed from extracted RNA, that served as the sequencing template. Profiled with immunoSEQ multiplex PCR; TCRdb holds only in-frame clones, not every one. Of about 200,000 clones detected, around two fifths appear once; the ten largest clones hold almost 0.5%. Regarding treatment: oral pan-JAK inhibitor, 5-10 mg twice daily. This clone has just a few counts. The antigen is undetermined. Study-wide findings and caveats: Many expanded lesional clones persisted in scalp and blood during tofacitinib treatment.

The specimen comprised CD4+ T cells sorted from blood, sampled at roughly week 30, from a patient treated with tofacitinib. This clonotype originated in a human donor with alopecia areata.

The CDR3 bases are TGCAGTGTGGACATAGAAGAGACCCAGTACTTC. It encodes CSVDIEETQYF. The chain carries TRBV20-1 and TRBJ2-5, with a weak D call TRBD1 (5 bases). The germline gives CDR1 DFQATT, CDR2 SNEGSKA (reference sequence). The CDR3 has 11 residues. V lost 7 bases and J lost 3, with 9 bases in between.